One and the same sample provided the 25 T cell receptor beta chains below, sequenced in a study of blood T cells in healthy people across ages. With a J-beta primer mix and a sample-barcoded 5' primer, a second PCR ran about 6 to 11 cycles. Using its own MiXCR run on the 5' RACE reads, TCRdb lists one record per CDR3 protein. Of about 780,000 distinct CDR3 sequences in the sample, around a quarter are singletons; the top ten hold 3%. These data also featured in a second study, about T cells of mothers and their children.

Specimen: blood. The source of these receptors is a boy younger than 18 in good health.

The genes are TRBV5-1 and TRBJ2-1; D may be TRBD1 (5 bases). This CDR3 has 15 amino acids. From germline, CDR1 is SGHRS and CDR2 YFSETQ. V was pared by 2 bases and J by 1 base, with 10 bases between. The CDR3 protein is CASSFREGSYNEQFF. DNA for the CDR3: TGCGCCAGCAGCTTCAGGGAAGGTTCCTACAATGAGCAGTTCTTC.

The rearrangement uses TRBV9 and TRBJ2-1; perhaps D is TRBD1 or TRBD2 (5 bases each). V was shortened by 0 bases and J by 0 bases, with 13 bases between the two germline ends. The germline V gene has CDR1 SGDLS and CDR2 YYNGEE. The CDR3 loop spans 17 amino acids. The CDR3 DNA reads TGTGCCAGCAGCGTAGGGGACCCGACCCTCTCCTACAATGAGCAGTTCTTC. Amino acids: CASSVGDPTLSYNEQFF. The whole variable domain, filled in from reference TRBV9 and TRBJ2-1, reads DSGVTQTPKHLITATGQRVTLRCSPRSGDLSVYWYQQSLDQGLQFLIQYYNGEERAKGNILERFSAQQFPDLHSELNLSSLELGDSALYFCASSVGDPTLSYNEQFFGPGTRLTVL.

The chain's CDR3 is CASVEQGVSNEQFF. CDR3 nucleotide sequence: TGTGCCAGTGTCGAGCAGGGGGTGAGCAATGAGCAGTTCTTC. This chain uses TRBV7-9 with TRBJ2-1; 7 positions match TRBD1. Trimming took 9 bases from V and 6 from J; bases not matched to a gene: 11. This CDR3 comprises 14 residues. Germline V lookup: CDR1 SEHNR, CDR2 FQNEAQ (reference sequence). Full variable domain (missing parts from reference TRBV7-9 and TRBJ2-1): DTGVSQNPRHKITKRGQNVTFRCDPISEHNRLYWYRQTLGQGPEFLTYFQNEAQLEKSRLLSDRFSAERPKGSFSTLEIQRTEQGDSAMYLCASVEQGVSNEQFFGPGTRLTVL.

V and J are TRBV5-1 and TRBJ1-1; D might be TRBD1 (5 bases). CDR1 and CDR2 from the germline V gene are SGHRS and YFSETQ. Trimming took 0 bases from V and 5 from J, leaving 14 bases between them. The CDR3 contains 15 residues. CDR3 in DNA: TGCGCCAGCAGCTTGGAGTCGGCAGGGTCAACTGAAGCTTTCTTT. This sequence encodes CASSLESAGSTEAFF.

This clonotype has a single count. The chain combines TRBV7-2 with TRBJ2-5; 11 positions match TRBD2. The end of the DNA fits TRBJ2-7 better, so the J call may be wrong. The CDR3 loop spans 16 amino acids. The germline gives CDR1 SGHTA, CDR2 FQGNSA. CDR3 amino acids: CASSYLAGGYGYEQYF. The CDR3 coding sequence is TGTGCCAGCAGCTACCTAGCGGGAGGATACGGGTACGAGCAGTACTTC.

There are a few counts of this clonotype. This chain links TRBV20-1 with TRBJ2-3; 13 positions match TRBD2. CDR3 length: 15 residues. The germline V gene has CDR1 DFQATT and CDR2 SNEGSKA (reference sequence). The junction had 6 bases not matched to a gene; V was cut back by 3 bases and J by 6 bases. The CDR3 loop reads CSASRLAGGADTQYF. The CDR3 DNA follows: TGCAGTGCTAGTCGACTAGCGGGGGGAGCGGATACGCAGTATTTT.

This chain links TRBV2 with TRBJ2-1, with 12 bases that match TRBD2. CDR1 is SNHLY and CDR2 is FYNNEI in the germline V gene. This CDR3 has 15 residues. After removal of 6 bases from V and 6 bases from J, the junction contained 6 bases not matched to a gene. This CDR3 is CASSTLAGGGNEQFF. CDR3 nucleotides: TGTGCCAGCAGCACACTAGCGGGGGGTGGCAATGAGCAGTTCTTC. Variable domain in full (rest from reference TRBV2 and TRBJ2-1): EPEVTQTPSHQVTQMGQEVILRCVPISNHLYFYWYRQILGQKVEFLVSFYNNEISEKSEIFDDQFSVERPDGSNFTLKIRSTKLEDSAMYFCASSTLAGGGNEQFFGPGTRLTVL.

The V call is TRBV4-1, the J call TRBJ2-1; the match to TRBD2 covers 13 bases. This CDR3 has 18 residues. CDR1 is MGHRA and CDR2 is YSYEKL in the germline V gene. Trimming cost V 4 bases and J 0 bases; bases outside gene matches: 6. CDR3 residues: CASSRPTSGGPSYNEQFF. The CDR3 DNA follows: TGCGCCAGCAGCCGGCCGACTAGCGGGGGGCCCTCCTACAATGAGCAGTTCTTC.

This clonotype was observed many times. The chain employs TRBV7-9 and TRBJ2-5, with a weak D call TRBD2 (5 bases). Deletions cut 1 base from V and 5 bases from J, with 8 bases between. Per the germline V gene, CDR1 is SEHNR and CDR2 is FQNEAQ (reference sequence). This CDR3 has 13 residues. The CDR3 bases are TGTGCCAGCAGCTTAGACGGGGAGGAGACCCAGTACTTC. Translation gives CASSLDGEETQYF.

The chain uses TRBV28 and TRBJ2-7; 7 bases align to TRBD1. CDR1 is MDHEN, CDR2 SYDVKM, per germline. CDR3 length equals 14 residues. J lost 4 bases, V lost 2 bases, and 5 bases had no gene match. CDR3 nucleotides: TGTGCCAGCAGTTTAGAGACAGGGAATTACGAGCAGTACTTC. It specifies CASSLETGNYEQYF.

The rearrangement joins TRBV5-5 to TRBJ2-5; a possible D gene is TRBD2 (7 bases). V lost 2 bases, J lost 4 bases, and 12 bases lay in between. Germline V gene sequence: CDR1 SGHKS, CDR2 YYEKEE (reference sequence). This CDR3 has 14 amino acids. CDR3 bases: TGTGCCAGCAGCTTTCTAGGGGGGGGAGAGACCCAGTACTTC. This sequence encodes CASSFLGGGETQYF.

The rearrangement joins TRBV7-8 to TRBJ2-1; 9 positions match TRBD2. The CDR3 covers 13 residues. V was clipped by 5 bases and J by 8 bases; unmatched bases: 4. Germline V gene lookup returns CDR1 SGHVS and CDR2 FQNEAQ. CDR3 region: CASSEGLAYEQFF. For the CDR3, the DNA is TGTGCCAGCAGCGAGGGACTAGCTTATGAGCAGTTCTTC.

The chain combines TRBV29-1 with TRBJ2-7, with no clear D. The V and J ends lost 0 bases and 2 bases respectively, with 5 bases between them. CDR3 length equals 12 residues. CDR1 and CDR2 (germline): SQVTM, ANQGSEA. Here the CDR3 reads CSVEEETYEQYF. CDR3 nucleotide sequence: TGCAGCGTTGAAGAGGAGACCTACGAGCAGTACTTC.

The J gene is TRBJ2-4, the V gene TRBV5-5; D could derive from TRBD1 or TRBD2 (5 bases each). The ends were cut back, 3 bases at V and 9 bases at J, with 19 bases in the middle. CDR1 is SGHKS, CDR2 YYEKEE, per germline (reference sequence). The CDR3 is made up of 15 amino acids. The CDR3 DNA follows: TGTGCCAGCAGCTCACCGGGGACCCTTGGTGTCATTCAGTACTTC. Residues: CASSSPGTLGVIQYF.

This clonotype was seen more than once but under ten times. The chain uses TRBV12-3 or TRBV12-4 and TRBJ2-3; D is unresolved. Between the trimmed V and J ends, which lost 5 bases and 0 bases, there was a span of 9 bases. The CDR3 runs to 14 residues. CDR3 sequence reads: CASSPTSSTDTQYF. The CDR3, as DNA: TGTGCCAGCAGTCCCACGTCTAGCACAGATACGCAGTATTTT.

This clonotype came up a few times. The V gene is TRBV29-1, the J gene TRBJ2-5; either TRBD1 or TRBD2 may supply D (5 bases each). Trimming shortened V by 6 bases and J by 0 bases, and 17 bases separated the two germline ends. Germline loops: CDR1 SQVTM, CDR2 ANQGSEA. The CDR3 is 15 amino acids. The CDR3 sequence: CSVSPGTEYQETQYF. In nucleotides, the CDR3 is TGCAGCGTAAGCCCCGGGACCGAGTACCAAGAGACCCAGTACTTC.

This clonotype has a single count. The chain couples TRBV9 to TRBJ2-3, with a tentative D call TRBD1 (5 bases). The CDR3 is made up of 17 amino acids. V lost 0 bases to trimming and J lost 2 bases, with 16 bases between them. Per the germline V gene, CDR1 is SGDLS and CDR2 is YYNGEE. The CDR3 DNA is TGTGCCAGCAGCGTAGCCTGGGGCGAGGCTAACACAGATACGCAGTATTTT. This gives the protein CASSVAWGEANTDTQYF.

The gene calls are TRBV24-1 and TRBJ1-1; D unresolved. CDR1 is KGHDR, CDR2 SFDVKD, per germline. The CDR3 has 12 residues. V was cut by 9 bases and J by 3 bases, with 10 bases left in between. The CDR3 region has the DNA TGTGCCACCCGAGAAGGAGACACTGAAGCTTTCTTT. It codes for CATREGDTEAFF.

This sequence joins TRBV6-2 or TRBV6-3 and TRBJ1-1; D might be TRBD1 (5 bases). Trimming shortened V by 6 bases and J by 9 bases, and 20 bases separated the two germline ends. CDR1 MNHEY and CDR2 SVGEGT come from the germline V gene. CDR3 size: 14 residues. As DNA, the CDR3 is TGTGCCAGCAGAACCACTGTTCGGACGGACAAAGCTTTCTTT. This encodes CASRTTVRTDKAFF.

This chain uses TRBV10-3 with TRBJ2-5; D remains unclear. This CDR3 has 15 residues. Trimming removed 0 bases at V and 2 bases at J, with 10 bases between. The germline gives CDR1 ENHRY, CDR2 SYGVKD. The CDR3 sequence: CAISESETSQETQYF. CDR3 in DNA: TGTGCCATCAGTGAGTCGGAGACGTCACAAGAGACCCAGTACTTC.

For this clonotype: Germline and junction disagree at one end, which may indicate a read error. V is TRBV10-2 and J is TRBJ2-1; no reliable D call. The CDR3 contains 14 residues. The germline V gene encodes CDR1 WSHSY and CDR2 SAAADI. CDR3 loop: CASEVSSGNNEHFF. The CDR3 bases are TGCGCCAGCGAGGTTAGTTCCGGAAACAATGAGCACTTCTTC.

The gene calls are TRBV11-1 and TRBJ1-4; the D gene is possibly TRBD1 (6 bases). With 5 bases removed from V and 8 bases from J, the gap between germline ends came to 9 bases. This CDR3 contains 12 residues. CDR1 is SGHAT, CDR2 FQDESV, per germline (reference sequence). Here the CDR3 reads CASSVDREKLFF. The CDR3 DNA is TGTGCCAGCAGCGTCGACAGGGAAAAACTGTTTTTT. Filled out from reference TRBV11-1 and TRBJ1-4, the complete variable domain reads EAEVAQSPRYKITEKSQAVAFWCDPISGHATLYWYRQILGQGPELLVQFQDESVVDDSQLPKDRFSAERLKGVDSTLKIQPAELGDSAMYLCASSVDREKLFFGSGTQLSVL.

The CDR3 loop reads CASTGTSGEETQYF. The CDR3 nucleotides are TGCGCCAGCACCGGGACTAGCGGGGAAGAGACCCAGTACTTC. The chain is built from TRBV10-2 and TRBJ2-5; 13 positions match TRBD2. Germline-derived CDR1 and CDR2 are WSHSY and SAAADI. V lost 7 bases, J lost 3 bases, and 2 bases stayed unmatched. CDR3 length equals 14 residues.

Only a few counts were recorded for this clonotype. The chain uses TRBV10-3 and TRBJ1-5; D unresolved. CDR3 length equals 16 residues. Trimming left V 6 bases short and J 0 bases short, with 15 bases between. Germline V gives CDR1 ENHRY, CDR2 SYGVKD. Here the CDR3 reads CAISWGGPNSNQPQHF. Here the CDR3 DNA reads TGTGCCATCAGCTGGGGAGGACCGAATAGCAATCAGCCCCAGCATTTT.

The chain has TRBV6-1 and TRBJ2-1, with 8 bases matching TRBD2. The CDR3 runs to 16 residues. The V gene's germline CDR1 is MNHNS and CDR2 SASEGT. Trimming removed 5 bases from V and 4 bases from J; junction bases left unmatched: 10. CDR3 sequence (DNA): TGTGCCAGCAGTACCTCCGGGACTAGTTATTACAATGAGCAGTTCTTC. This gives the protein CASSTSGTSYYNEQFF.